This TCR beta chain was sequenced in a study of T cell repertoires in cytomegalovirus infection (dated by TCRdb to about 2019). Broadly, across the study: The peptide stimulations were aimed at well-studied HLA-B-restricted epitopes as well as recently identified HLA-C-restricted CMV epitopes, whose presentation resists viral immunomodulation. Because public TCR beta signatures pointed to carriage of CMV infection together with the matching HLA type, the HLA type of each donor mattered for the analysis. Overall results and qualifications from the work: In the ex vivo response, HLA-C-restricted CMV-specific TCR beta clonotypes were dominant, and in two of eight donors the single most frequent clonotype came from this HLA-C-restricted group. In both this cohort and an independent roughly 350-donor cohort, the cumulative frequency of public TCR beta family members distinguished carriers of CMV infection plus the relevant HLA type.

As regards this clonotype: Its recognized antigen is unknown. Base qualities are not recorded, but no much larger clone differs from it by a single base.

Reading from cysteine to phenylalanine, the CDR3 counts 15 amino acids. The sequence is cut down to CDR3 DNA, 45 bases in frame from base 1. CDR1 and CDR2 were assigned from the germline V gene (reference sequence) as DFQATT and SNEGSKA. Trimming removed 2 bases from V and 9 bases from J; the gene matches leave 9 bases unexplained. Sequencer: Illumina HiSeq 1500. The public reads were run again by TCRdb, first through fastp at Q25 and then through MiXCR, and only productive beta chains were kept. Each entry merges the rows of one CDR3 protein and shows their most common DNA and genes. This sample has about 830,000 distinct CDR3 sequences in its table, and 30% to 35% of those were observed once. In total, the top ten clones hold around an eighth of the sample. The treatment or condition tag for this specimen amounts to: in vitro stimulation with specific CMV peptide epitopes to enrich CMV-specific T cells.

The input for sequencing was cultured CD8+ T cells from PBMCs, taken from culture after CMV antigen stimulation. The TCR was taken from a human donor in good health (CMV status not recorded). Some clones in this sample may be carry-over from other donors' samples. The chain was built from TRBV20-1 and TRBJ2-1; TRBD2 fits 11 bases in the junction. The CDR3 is CSARRLLAGVGEQFF. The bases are TGCAGTGCTAGAAGGTTACTAGCGGGGGTTGGTGAGCAGTTCTTC.